This TCR beta chain was obtained from a study of T cells in women clearing cervical HPV infection. In the study overall: Control women cleared a single incident HPV16 infection within 12 months. Study results and caveats: CIN3+ cases had significantly higher TCR repertoire richness than controls, but evenness did not differ. Cases carried less TRBV6-7 than controls: approximately 0.1% versus 0.16%. Effector/memory and HPV-specific T cells were not isolated, and association timing is unknown.

Of note for this clone: What it binds is unknown. The read ends 3 residues early relative to the CDR3; the germline J gene fills the gap.

CDR1 is GTSNPN and CDR2 is SVGIG in the germline V gene (reference sequence). The CDR3 extends over 18 amino acids. Some clones are missing from TCRdb's copy, which holds only in-frame ones; the method was immunoSEQ multiplex PCR. Recorded for this sample: 45,000 to 50,000 clones. The rearrangement uses TRBV30 and TRBJ2-4, with 8 bases lining up with TRBD1. The sequencing sample was made of blood buffy coat. This TCR was recovered from a woman between 18 and 70 years old with a cervical HPV16 infection that either progressed to CIN3+ or cleared (not recorded which). The CDR3 sequence: CAWSVGKRDRLSNYGQYF. CDR3 DNA (partial): TGTGCCTGGAGTGTGGGGAAGAGGGACAGGTTATCTAACTATGGT.